The clone carrying this TCR beta chain was recorded a few times. Antigen unknown. This specimen comes from a study of blood T cells in healthy people across ages. Study observations and caveats: Measured against age, TCR beta diversity per million T cells decreased in a roughly linear manner.

RNA extraction gave at least 6 micrograms of total RNA per sample. Primers used in a second PCR of roughly 6 to 11 cycles were a sample-barcoded 5' primer and a J-beta primer mix. One entry per CDR3 protein results from TCRdb running MiXCR on the 5' RACE reads. The sample has fewer than 1,200,000 distinct CDR3 sequences; approximately 26% are singletons. The data were also submitted as part of a second study, on T cells of mothers and their children.

This receptor was identified in a girl aged 2 to 10 in good health. Sequenced input: blood.

The CDR3 region is CASSLFDRINTEAFF. For the CDR3, the DNA is TGTGCCAGCAGCTTGTTTGACAGGATAAACACTGAAGCTTTCTTT. This chain connects TRBV7-6 to TRBJ1-1, with D tentatively TRBD1 (6 bases). Trimming shortened V by 3 bases and J by 2 bases, and 13 bases separated the two germline ends. Germline V gene sequence: CDR1 SGHVS, CDR2 FNYEAQ. CDR3 length: 15 amino acids. The full variable domain, with the rest looked up from reference TRBV7-6 and TRBJ1-1, is GAGVSQSPRYKVTKRGQDVALRCDPISGHVSLYWYRQALGQGPEFLTYFNYEAQQDKSGLPNDRFSAERPEGSISTLTIQRTEQRDSAMYRCASSLFDRINTEAFFGQGTRLTVV.